This TCR beta chain was found in a study of T cells in Graves' hyperthyroidism and ophthalmopathy (dated by TCRdb to the late 2010s). In terms of the full investigation: Peripheral blood samples were taken at initial diagnosis, before any treatment was given. To identify TCR V-J signatures that set the groups apart, the researchers used a discovery cohort of about a hundred patients, made up of 40 to 45 with Graves' ophthalmopathy and 55 to 65 with stable Graves' hyperthyroidism. Prospective prediction of ophthalmopathy was tested in an independent validation cohort consisting of about 20 hyperthyroidism patients and some 16 patients who later progressed to ophthalmopathy. For training and testing, the approximately 92 patients in the discovery cohort were randomly divided in a 7:3 ratio. In several Graves' hyperthyroidism patients, the study also compared T-cell repertoires from thyroid tissue with T-cell repertoires from blood. Once sampling was done, hyperthyroidism patients were given methimazole at a starting dose of 30 mg daily, whereas ophthalmopathy patients were given high-dose intravenous methylprednisolone. According to the paper, TCR Vbeta CDR3 sequencing was carried out on over 130 peripheral blood samples, which came from approximately 41 ophthalmopathy, around 74 hyperthyroidism and about 17 progressor patients.

This clonotype was recorded many times. What this receptor recognizes is not known. No base qualities exist here, and no much larger clone lies one base off it. Results the study describes overall, beyond this receptor: Most expanded thyroid clonotypes (frequency above 0.001) were also detected in blood, suggesting blood repertoires may reflect thyroid immune responses. In validation, progression to ophthalmopathy was predicted by the model with nearly 71% sensitivity and 72.22% specificity, a median of about 6 months before onset. No statistical method was used to set the sample size in advance, and investigators knew the group allocation. A model built on a 13 V-J signature distinguished ophthalmopathy from stable hyperthyroidism, reaching about 88% sensitivity and 81.08% specificity in cross-validation and 80%/75% in testing.

The TCR beta CDR3 regions were amplified from RNA transcripts. The TCR CDR3 was subjected to a first round of RT-PCR using the HTBI primer set and the Qiagen OneStep RT-PCR kit. Libraries were constructed in a second round of multiplex PCR, after which size selection and purification were carried out. Sequencing of the libraries was done on an Illumina HiSeq2000 using paired-end 100 bp reads. Concerning the study's data processing: SOAPnuke was used to process the raw data, with reads discarded if the reads contained adapters or uncalled bases, had a mean Phred below 15, or lacked an exact constant-primer or identifier match. COPE v1.2.5 was used to merge high-quality paired reads, and clonotypes were defined as unique nucleotide sequences. Clonotypes were aligned to IMGT TRBV, TRBD and TRBJ reference segments using MiTCR v1.1. The analysis was restricted to V-J combinations with a frequency above 0.0001, which together covered 99% to 99.2% of the repertoires. A TCS score was defined as the ratio between F50 (clonal expansion) and ExV (chaos), using BLOSUM62-based TCRdist between CDR3 peptides within each V-J. Welch's t-statistics and random forest reduced 500 to 650 V-J features to fewer than 15, which were used in a naive Bayes classifier (R e1071). The Morisita-Horn index was used to measure how similar the thyroid and blood repertoires were. Starting from the raw public reads, TCRdb applied fastp trimming at Q25, assembled clones with MiXCR and retained in-frame beta chains. Duplicate CDR3 protein sequences are folded into a single record with the most common DNA and genes. What appears here as the V and J calls and clone size reflects TCRdb's work, not the paper's. The sample table records about 680,000 distinct CDR3 sequences; 30% to 40% of these occur just once. The ten top clones hold roughly 31% of the sample.

Stable Graves' hyperthyroidism was defined as the absence of progression to ophthalmopathy over 18 months of follow-up. Hyperthyroidism patients were aged 18 to 65 years and newly diagnosed, with disease duration of less than 2 months. Any patient with an uncontrolled infection, another autoimmune disease, pregnancy or lactation was excluded. Diagnoses relied on clinical symptoms, serum thyroxine and TRAb, thyroid ultrasound and orbital computed tomography. PBMCs were separated from under 11 ml of fresh peripheral blood using Ficoll-Paque density gradient centrifugation. Trizol reagent was used to extract total RNA, and RNA quality was then checked on an Agilent 2100 Bioanalyzer. CDR1 ENHRY and CDR2 SYGVKD were looked up in the germline V gene. Trimming leaves V shorter by 6 bases and J shorter by 4 bases, with the junction holding 7 bases beyond the gene matches. Spanning cysteine to phenylalanine, the CDR3 consists of 14 amino acids. Only the CDR3 DNA stays, 42 bases, in frame from base 1.

The chain is encoded by TRBV10-3 joined to TRBJ2-7; 9 bases in between match TRBD2. Material: blood. The TCR comes from a woman aged 40 to 55 with Graves' hyperthyroidism. This receptor has the CDR3 CAIRDAGGTYEQYF. The bases are TGTGCCATCAGAGACGCGGGAGGGACTTACGAGCAGTACTTC.